These T cell receptor beta chains were read from a single sample in a study of T cell repertoires in cytomegalovirus infection. TCRdb processed the reads anew with MiXCR; each CDR3 protein has one entry. Of 250,000 to 300,000 distinct CDR3 sequences in the sample, under 30% are singletons; the top ten hold about 15%. The source material was PBMCs. All receptors derive from a human donor in good health (CMV status not recorded). Some clones in this sample may be carry-over from other donors' samples. Both conserved end residues are part of each CDR3. A D gene is named only where the DNA matches it firmly. Clone size is shown for a subset of rows, as once, few, many or a class of expanded clone.

TRBJ2-1,TRBV7-2,.,.,14,TGTGCCAGCAGCTCACCTCCTGGTGGGTATGAGCAGTTCTTC,CASSSPPGGYEQFF
TRBJ1-2,TRBV20-1,.,.,14,TGCAGTGCTCCGCGTGCAGGGGCCGCCTATGGCTACACCTTC,CSAPRAGAAYGYTF
TRBJ1-1,TRBV20-1,.,TRBD1,13,TGCAGTGCTGAGGGGGACAGGGTTACTGAAGCTTTCTTT,CSAEGDRVTEAFF
TRBJ2-3,TRBV24-1,few,.,15,TGTGCCACCAGTGGCCTAACCGGAAGCGCAGATACGCAGTATTTT,CATSGLTGSADTQYF
TRBJ1-4,TRBV7-2,few,.,15,TGTGCCAGCAGCCAGCAGGTCCCCCGTTACGAAAAACTGTTTTTT,CASSQQVPRYEKLFF
TRBJ1-5,TRBV28,few,.,16,TGTGCCAGCAGTCCCCGGGCCACATGGGCCAGACAGCCCCAGCATTTT,CASSPRATWARQPQHF
TRBJ1-1,TRBV4-2,few,.,14,TGTGCCAGCAGCCAATTGGGCGGGGACACTGAAGCTTTCTTT,CASSQLGGDTEAFF
TRBJ1-1,TRBV18,.,.,13,TGTGCCAGCTCTGGGACGACATACACTGAAGCTTTCTTT,CASSGTTYTEAFF
TRBJ2-5,TRBV6-2/TRBV6-3,.,.,14,TGTGCCAGCAGACGGAGGAACCGCCAAGAGACCCAGTACTTC,CASRRRNRQETQYF
TRBJ2-1,TRBV20-1,few,.,13,TGCAGTGCTGCCCCTTTACTGTACAATGAGCAGTTCTTC,CSAAPLLYNEQFF
TRBJ1-1,TRBV29-1,.,.,13,TGCAGCACCGACGGGGGGGGAATCACTGAAGCTTTCTTT,CSTDGGGITEAFF
TRBJ2-5,TRBV11-2,.,TRBD1,14,TGTGCCAGCAGCCTAGAGACAGGGTTGGAGACCCAGTACTTC,CASSLETGLETQYF
TRBJ2-7,TRBV28,.,.,15,TGTGCCAGCAGTTTAGAGGGAGCGATAGACTACGAGCAGTACTTC,CASSLEGAIDYEQYF
TRBJ2-1,TRBV14,few,TRBD2,15,TGTGCCAGCAGCCCCTCTTGGGGGACTAGCAATGAGCAGTTCTTC,CASSPSWGTSNEQFF
TRBJ2-7,TRBV6-6,few,.,17,TGTGCCAGCAGTTACCCCCCGGATAGGGGGAGTTCCTACGAGCAGTACTTC,CASSYPPDRGSSYEQYF
TRBJ2-1,TRBV7-2,many,TRBD2,14,TGTGCCAGCAGCTTTAGCGGGGGGGCGGATGAGCAGTTCTTC,CASSFSGGADEQFF
TRBJ2-7,TRBV11-2,.,TRBD2,15,TGTGCCAGCAGCACAACTAGCGGGGACACCTACGAGCAGTACTTC,CASSTTSGDTYEQYF
TRBJ2-3,TRBV7-3,.,.,15,TGTGCCAGCAGCTTAATGCCAGCGGCCACAGATACGCAGTATTTT,CASSLMPAATDTQYF
TRBJ1-6,TRBV11-2,.,.,16,TGTGCCAGCAGCTCCCGCGCCCTGGGCCGTAATTCACCCCTCCACTTT,CASSSRALGRNSPLHF
TRBJ1-2,TRBV6-6,many,TRBD1,15,TGTGCCAGCAGTGTCGCCGGGACAGGGGTTCGCGGCTACACCTTC,CASSVAGTGVRGYTF
TRBJ2-7,TRBV12-3/TRBV12-4,few,.,14,TGTGCCAGCAGTCCAGGGAGTGCTCGCTACGAGCAGTACTTC,CASSPGSARYEQYF
TRBJ1-1,TRBV7-2,many,.,14,TGTGCCAGCAGCCCGGGGCGTGCGAACACTGAAGCTTTCTTT,CASSPGRANTEAFF